The next 6 T cell receptor beta chains were all read from a single sample in a study of regulatory T cells in long-lasting Graves disease. Construction of TCR beta libraries relied on iRepertoire HTBI primers and on Arm-PCR targeting CDR3 regions. Using its own MiXCR run on the multiplex PCR reads, TCRdb lists one record per CDR3 protein. The data show approximately 400,000 distinct CDR3 sequences, with about a fifth seen just once and 20% to 25% held by the top ten. Specified time point: persistent/refractory GD, antithyroid drugs over 5 years with positive TRAb. Isolated PBMC RNA provided the starting material for the TCR library. The source material was peripheral blood mononuclear cells (PBMCs), sampled when the disease was refractory, from a patient treated with antithyroid drugs. These TCRs come from a female donor with Graves disease.

Written as DNA, the CDR3 is TGTGCCAGCAGTTCTACAGGGGCGGCTGAAGCTTTCTTT. It is translated as CASSSTGAAEAFF. The chain links TRBV6-5 to TRBJ1-1; 7 bases fit TRBD1. V gave up 4 bases and J gave up 6 bases; unmatched junction bases: 5. Germline CDR1 MNHEY, CDR2 SVGAGI. The CDR3 runs 13 residues.

The sample holds a few counts of this clonotype. The chain carries TRBV7-2 and TRBJ2-5; D unresolved. In germline, CDR1 is SGHTA, CDR2 FQGNSA. The CDR3 is made up of 12 amino acids. Between the trimmed V and J ends, which lost 5 bases and 7 bases, there was a span of 11 bases. As DNA, the CDR3 is TGTGCCAGCAGCCGGGCCTTTGGGACCCAGTACTTC. As protein: CASSRAFGTQYF.

This chain links TRBV11-2 with TRBJ2-3, with 9 bases lining up with TRBD1. The junction had 13 bases not matched to a gene; V was cut back by 5 bases and J by 4 bases. The CDR3 is 17 residues long. Germline loops: CDR1 SGHAT, CDR2 FQNNGV. This CDR3 is CASSQGDRVVSSDTQYF. The CDR3 DNA is TGTGCCAGCAGCCAGGGGGACAGGGTCGTCAGCTCAGATACGCAGTATTTT.

The J gene is TRBJ2-1, the V gene TRBV5-4; D may be TRBD1 or TRBD2 (5 bases each). The CDR3 contains 16 residues. V gave up 4 bases and J gave up 3 bases, with 17 bases separating them. Germline lookup yields CDR1 SGHNT and CDR2 YYREEE (reference sequence). The CDR3, as DNA: TGTGCCAGCAGCGGCTTCCGGGACCGCGGCTACAATGAGCAGTTCTTC. It encodes CASSGFRDRGYNEQFF. Full variable domain (rest looked up from reference TRBV5-4 and TRBJ2-1): ETGVTQSPTHLIKTRGQQVTLRCSSQSGHNTVSWYQQALGQGPQFIFQYYREEENGRGNFPPRFSGLQFPNYSSELNVNALELDDSALYLCASSGFRDRGYNEQFFGPGTRLTVL.

This clonotype appeared many times. The chain is built from TRBV28 and TRBJ2-5; D uncertain. CDR3 length: 14 amino acids. V was clipped by 6 bases and J by 7 bases, with 18 bases between them. Germline V gene sequence: CDR1 MDHEN, CDR2 SYDVKM. CDR3 in amino acids: CASRPTPQSGTQYF. CDR3 nucleotides: TGTGCCAGCAGACCTACTCCACAGTCTGGGACCCAGTACTTC.

This clonotype was seen only a few times. This chain connects TRBV12-3 or TRBV12-4 to TRBJ1-3; TRBD1 might be the D (5 bases). The CDR3 contains 15 residues. The V end was cut by 5 bases, the J end by 0 bases, with 11 bases between. The CDR3 region has the DNA TGTGCCAGCAGTCCCGACAGAGTCTCTGGAAACACCATATATTTT. It yields the protein CASSPDRVSGNTIYF.